Each of the 8 T cell receptor beta chains below was sequenced from the same sample in a study of T cells after yellow fever vaccination (dated by TCRdb to the late 2010s). In the paper's terms, the treatment or condition label means: live attenuated yellow fever vaccine strain. The protocol used for the library was 5' RACE. Sequencing instrument: Illumina NovaSeq 6000. The public reads were reanalyzed by TCRdb: fastp trimming at Q25, MiXCR alignment, in-frame beta chains only. Rows with a matching CDR3 protein are joined into one entry that keeps the most common DNA and genes. The table for this sample lists about 27,000 distinct CDR3 sequences; around 4.3% of them were counted only once. The ten top clones hold roughly two fifths of the sample. The sequences come from PBMCs, either bulk or a sorted T-cell subset (CD4+, CD8+, memory, or dextramer-sorted; not recorded which), collected on the day of the yellow fever booster vaccination. These receptors originate from a man younger than 30 who received the YFV17D yellow fever vaccine.

This clonotype came up many times. CDR3 in amino acids: CASSLSGANPEAFF. The CDR3, as DNA: TGCGCCAGCAGCTTGTCAGGGGCCAATCCTGAAGCTTTCTTT. The chain combines TRBV5-1 with TRBJ1-1, with D tentatively TRBD1 (6 bases). This CDR3 is 14 amino acids long. V dropped 1 base and J dropped 6 bases, with 13 bases sitting between them. Per germline, CDR1 SGHRS and CDR2 YFSETQ.

At least ten counts were recorded for this clonotype. The genes are TRBV5-1 and TRBJ2-1; 10 nucleotides match TRBD2. The length of the CDR3 is 18 residues. J lost 2 bases, V lost 0 bases, and 8 bases had no gene match. CDR1 and CDR2 (germline): SGHRS, YFSETQ. The CDR3 DNA reads TGCGCCAGCAGCTTGGTCGCGGCTAGCGGGGGAGCCTACAATGAGCAGTTCTTC. This codes for CASSLVAASGGAYNEQFF.

This chain uses TRBV10-3 with TRBJ2-3; D unresolved. This CDR3 has 15 residues. Trimming cost V 7 bases and J 2 bases, with 16 bases left between them. CDR1 and CDR2 from the germline V gene are ENHRY and SYGVKD. CDR3 nucleotides: TGTGCCATCACAGCAAGGGCAGATAACACAGATACGCAGTATTTT. Protein sequence: CAITARADNTDTQYF.

V is TRBV12-2 and J is TRBJ1-5; the table's D gene call, TRBD1, was not cross checked with the DNA. TRBV12-2 is an annotated pseudogene. The CDR3 is made up of 16 amino acids. The CDR3 sequence is CGSRFPHRGNNQPQHF. In nucleotides, the CDR3 is TGTGGAAGTCGCTTCCCTCACAGGGGTAACAATCAGCCCCAGCATTTT.

This clonotype was recorded many times. The chain carries TRBV7-9 and TRBJ1-3; maybe TRBD1 (5 bases). V dropped 4 bases and J dropped 0 bases, with 7 bases sitting between them. The CDR3 is made up of 14 amino acids. Germline CDR1 is SEHNR and CDR2 is FQNEAQ (reference sequence). CDR3 coding DNA: TGTGCCAGCAGCTGGACATTCTCTGGAAACACCATATATTTT. This sequence encodes CASSWTFSGNTIYF. The whole variable domain, filled in from reference TRBV7-9 and TRBJ1-3, reads DTGVSQNPRHKITKRGQNVTFRCDPISEHNRLYWYRQTLGQGPEFLTYFQNEAQLEKSRLLSDRFSAERPKGSFSTLEIQRTEQGDSAMYLCASSWTFSGNTIYFGEGSWLTVV.

This clonotype was picked up many times. The chain couples TRBV4-3 to TRBJ1-5; TRBD1 is a possible D gene (6 bases). CDR3 size: 15 residues. V lost 0 bases and J lost 5, with 11 bases in between. In germline, CDR1 is LGHNA, CDR2 YSLEER. CDR3 nucleotide sequence: TGCGCCAGCAGCCAAGAAGGGGGGGGCGATCAGCCCCAGCATTTT. Translation gives CASSQEGGGDQPQHF.

This clonotype was seen only a few times. J is TRBJ2-1 and V is TRBV7-2; tentatively, D is TRBD2 (6 bases). The CDR3 consists of 16 residues. Trimming removed 5 bases from V and 1 base from J, with 15 bases in between. Per germline, CDR1 SGHTA and CDR2 FQGNSA. In DNA form, the CDR3 reads TGTGCCAGCAGCGCCCCCGGGGGACCTTCCTACAATGAGCAGTTCTTC. Translation gives CASSAPGGPSYNEQFF.

This clonotype was counted at least ten times. The rearrangement joins TRBV5-1 to TRBJ1-1; TRBD1 matches at 10 bases. The ends lost 4 bases at V and 5 bases at J; junction bases unmatched: 5. The length of the CDR3 is 14 residues. Germline V lookup: CDR1 SGHRS, CDR2 YFSETQ. CDR3 DNA: TGCGCCAGCAGCATTGGGACAGGGGAAACTGAAGCTTTCTTT. This codes for CASSIGTGETEAFF.